These T cell receptor beta chains were read from a single sample in a study of T cell responses to AZD1222 COVID-19 vaccine. Only in-frame clones appear in the TCRdb table, and some are missing; sequencing was by immunoSEQ multiplex PCR. The table includes roughly 150,000 clones, approximately 88% detected once. Sequencing used peripheral blood, obtained on day 0 of MenACWY control vaccination. The receptors stem from an adult in good health. Each CDR3 is given with its conserved first and last residue. The order of the fields is clone size, V gene, J gene, D gene, CDR3 DNA, CDR3 protein. D genes are given only for firm matches. Clone sizes are given selectively: once, few, many, or a class where the clone is expanded.

size: -
V: TRBV5-1
J: TRBJ2-3
D: -
DNA: TGCGCCAGCAGCTTGGGGAGCCCCACAGATACGCAGTATTTT
CDR3: CASSLGSPTDTQYF

size: -
V: TRBV7-2
J: TRBJ2-5
D: TRBD1
DNA: TGTGCCAGCAGCCCAGGACAGGGGGCTGAGACCCAGTACTTC
CDR3: CASSPGQGAETQYF

size: -
V: TRBV5-1
J: TRBJ1-3
D: -
DNA: TGCGCCAGCAGCTCGGGCTGGACACGCTCTACGAACACCATATATTTT
CDR3: CASSSGWTRSTNTIYF

size: -
V: TRBV29-1
J: TRBJ2-3
D: -
DNA: TGCAGCGTTGAAGGCGGGAGCACAGATACGCAGTATTTT
CDR3: CSVEGGSTDTQYF

size: once
V: TRBV6-4
J: TRBJ2-3
D: -
DNA: TGTGCCAGCAGTGCGGACGGATTCACAGATACGCAGTATTTT
CDR3: CASSADGFTDTQYF

size: -
V: TRBV24-1
J: TRBJ1-1
D: -
DNA: TGTGCCACCAGTGCCAGGTCTGGAGCTGAAGCTTTCTTT
CDR3: CATSARSGAEAFF

size: -
V: TRBV20-1
J: TRBJ1-2
D: TRBD1
DNA: TGCAGGGGGGACAGGGGAGATGGCTACACCTTC
CDR3: CRGDRGDGYTF

size: -
V: TRBV5-6
J: TRBJ1-1
D: -
DNA: TGTGCCAGCAGCTTCGACAGTGAAGCTTTCTTT
CDR3: CASSFDSEAFF

size: -
V: TRBV19
J: TRBJ2-7
D: TRBD1
DNA: TGTGCCAGTAGTCCCCGCGGACAGGGGAGCTACGAGCAGTACTTC
CDR3: CASSPRGQGSYEQYF

size: -
V: TRBV7-7
J: TRBJ2-3
D: -
DNA: TGTGCTAGCAGCTTAGGAGGGGGCGACACAGATACGCAGTATTTT
CDR3: CASSLGGGDTDTQYF

size: -
V: TRBV11-2
J: TRBJ2-1
D: -
DNA: TGTGCCAGCAGCTTAATCCCGGGGGCCTACAATGAGCAGTTCTTC
CDR3: CASSLIPGAYNEQFF

size: -
V: TRBV2
J: TRBJ1-2
D: TRBD1
DNA: TGTGCCAGCAGGGGACAGGCGATTAACTATGGCTACACCTTC
CDR3: CASRGQAINYGYTF

size: -
V: TRBV3-1/TRBV3-2
J: TRBJ2-7
D: TRBD2
DNA: TGTGCCAGCAGCCCTCGGGGACTAGCGGGAGCCCTCTCCTACGAGCAGTACTTC
CDR3: CASSPRGLAGALSYEQYF

size: -
V: TRBV28
J: TRBJ1-5
D: TRBD1
DNA: TGTGCCAGCAGTTGGGTCGCGGACAGGGGCCGGGGCAATCAGCCCCAGCATTTT
CDR3: CASSWVADRGRGNQPQHF

size: -
V: TRBV6-5
J: TRBJ1-4
D: -
DNA: TGTGCCAGCAGTTACCCCACTACGGGCGAAAAACTGTTTTTT
CDR3: CASSYPTTGEKLFF

size: -
V: TRBV10-3
J: TRBJ2-7
D: -
DNA: TGTGCCATCAGTGAGTGGTCGGAGCAGTACTTC
CDR3: CAISEWSEQYF

size: -
V: TRBV9
J: TRBJ2-1
D: TRBD2
DNA: TGTGCCAGCAGCGGATGGACTAGCGGGGGGCCCAGGGAGCAGTTCTTC
CDR3: CASSGWTSGGPREQFF

size: -
V: TRBV30
J: TRBJ2-7
D: -
DNA: TGTGCCTGGAGTACCGGGTTAAGGGTCCCCTACGAGCAGTACTTC
CDR3: CAWSTGLRVPYEQYF

size: -
V: TRBV9
J: TRBJ1-2
D: -
DNA: TGTGCCAGCAGCGTACCCCAATTTGGCTACACCTTC
CDR3: CASSVPQFGYTF